This T cell receptor beta chain was recorded in a study of metastatic and nonmetastatic thyroid tumors. As processed by the authors: The study took CDR3 differences across clinicopathological groups and made a distant-metastasis classifier for papillary thyroid cancer from them. With MiXCR, TCRdb reprocessed the PCR reads. TCRdb's processing, not the study's, gives the V and J calls here. The sample includes under 30,000 clones, 20% to 25% of them seen just once. Each patient came to thyroid surgery without any prior treatment (of any kind). Germline assignment: CDR1 SGHAT and CDR2 FQNNGV. Trimming took 3 bases from V and 4 from J; bases not matched to a gene: 9. The CDR3 runs to 16 residues.

The sample was blood. This receptor was identified in a female donor with papillary thyroid cancer or a benign thyroid nodule (not recorded which). Some clones in this sample may be carry-over from other donors' samples. The chain employs TRBV11-2 and TRBJ2-7, with 10 bases aligning to TRBD1. For the CDR3, the DNA is TGTGCCAGCAGCTTGTATCCCGGGACAGGGGAGTACGAGCAGTACTTC. It codes for CASSLYPGTGEYEQYF. Supplemented by reference TRBV11-2 and TRBJ2-7, the full variable domain reads EAGVAQSPRYKIIEKRQSVAFWCNPISGHATLYWYQQILGQGPKLLIQFQNNGVVDDSQLPKDRFSAERLKGVDSTLKIQPAKLEDSAVYLCASSLYPGTGEYEQYFGPGTRLTVT.